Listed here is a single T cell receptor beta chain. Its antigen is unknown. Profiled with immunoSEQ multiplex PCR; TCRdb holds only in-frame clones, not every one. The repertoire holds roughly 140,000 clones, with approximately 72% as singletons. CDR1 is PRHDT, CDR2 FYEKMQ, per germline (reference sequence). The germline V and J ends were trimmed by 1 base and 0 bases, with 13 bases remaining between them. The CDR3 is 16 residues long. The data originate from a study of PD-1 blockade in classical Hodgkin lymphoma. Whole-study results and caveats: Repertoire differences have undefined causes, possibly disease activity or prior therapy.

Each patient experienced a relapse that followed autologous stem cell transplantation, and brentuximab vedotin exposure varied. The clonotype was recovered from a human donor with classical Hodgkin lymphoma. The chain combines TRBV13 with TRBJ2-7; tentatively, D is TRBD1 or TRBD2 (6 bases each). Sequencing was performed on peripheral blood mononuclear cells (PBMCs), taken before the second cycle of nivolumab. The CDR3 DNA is TGTGCCAGCAGCTTAGAAGGAGGGGGGAGCTCCTACGAGCAGTACTTC. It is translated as CASSLEGGGSSYEQYF.